This TCR beta chain was retrieved from a study of blood T cell repertoires in COVID-19. As for the study in general: The United States, Italy and Spain provided the acute and convalescent COVID-19 samples. The analysed material was cDNA or gDNA that came from T cells, B-cell-depleted T cells, or PBMCs.

Authors' methods: Reference gene primers were amplified, and this amplification served to estimate nucleated cell counts. Method: immunoSEQ multiplex PCR; TCRdb's copy keeps in-frame clones and lacks some. V, J and clone size derive from that table, while D and trimming were established from the DNA sequence. There are under 250,000 clones in the sample; 70% to 90% occur only once, and less than 8% lies in the top ten. V was clipped by 5 bases and J by 10 bases; unmatched bases: 4. The CDR3 has 11 residues. V and J are TRBV12-3 or TRBV12-4 and TRBJ1-2, with 7 bases lining up with TRBD1. The sequencing input was peripheral blood. This TCR came from a woman aged 45-65 years with active or convalescent COVID-19. CDR3 nucleotide sequence: TGTGCCAGCAGTCGACAGGGCGACTACACCTTC. Amino acid sequence: CASSRQGDYTF.